This TCR beta chain derives from a study of T-cell reconstitution after alpha-beta-depleted transplantation in children. TCRbeta library construction was performed incorporating unique molecular identifiers. MiXCR was run by TCRdb on the PCR reads, yielding one entry per CDR3 protein. The data show about 610,000 distinct CDR3 sequences, about 10% seen once. This CDR3 contains 14 residues. Trimming cost V 3 bases and J 5 bases, with 11 bases left between them. This clonotype was detected a few times. The clonotype originates from a human donor who donated a stem cell graft to a child with acute myeloid leukemia. Sequenced here: PBMCs from the stem cell graft donor, sampled from the stem cell graft. The chain recombines TRBV12-3 or TRBV12-4 with TRBJ2-1; TRBD1 might be the D (5 bases). DNA of the CDR3: TGTGCCAGCAGTTTCTCCCAACAGGACAATGAGCAGTTCTTC. As protein: CASSFSQQDNEQFF.